The 17 T cell receptor beta chains listed next were all sequenced from one sample in a study of OX40 agonist ivuxolimab in advanced cancers. Assay used: immunoSEQ multiplex PCR; TCRdb lists only in-frame clones, some missing. The table has 25,000 to 30,000 clones, roughly 84% seen once; the top ten hold around 15%. Sample: CD4+ or CD8+ T cells sorted from blood, taken in a trial of the OX40 agonist ivuxolimab. These receptors were taken from an adult with an advanced solid tumor such as melanoma, head and neck, liver or kidney cancer.

The genes are TRBV15 and TRBJ2-1, with 12 bases matching TRBD2. The CDR3 spans 17 residues. Germline-derived CDR1 and CDR2 are LNHNV and YYDKDF (reference sequence). After removal of 4 bases from V and 4 bases from J, the junction contained 8 bases not matched to a gene. In DNA form, the CDR3 reads TGTGCCACCAGCAAGACTAGCGGGAGCCCAAATTACAATGAGCAGTTCTTC. As protein: CATSKTSGSPNYNEQFF.

The chain couples TRBV10-3 to TRBJ2-5; TRBD2 agrees at 7 bases. The CDR3 runs 16 residues. CDR1 and CDR2 from the germline V gene are ENHRY and SYGVKD. The trim removed 6 bases at V and 2 bases at J, leaving 12 bases unmatched. The CDR3 region has the DNA TGTGCCATCAGCTCGGTGGGTAGCGGGCCACAAGAGACCCAGTACTTC. Protein: CAISSVGSGPQETQYF.

This clone came up once. V and J are TRBV4-1 and TRBJ2-1; 10 bases fit TRBD2. This CDR3 has 15 residues. Losses at the gene ends were 4 bases for V and 8 bases for J; bases not matched to a gene: 8. CDR1 is MGHRA and CDR2 is YSYEKL in the germline V gene. This CDR3 reads CASSPTSGRADEQFF. The CDR3 coding sequence is TGCGCCAGCAGCCCTACAAGCGGGAGGGCGGATGAGCAGTTCTTC.

The chain carries TRBV27 and TRBJ2-7; perhaps TRBD1 as D (7 bases). There are 14 residues in the CDR3. The germline CDR1 and CDR2 sequences are MNHEY and SMNVEV (reference sequence). V shed 8 bases and J shed 2 bases, with 16 bases lying between them. The CDR3 nucleotides are TGTGCCAGCGGGACTTGGGACAGTCCCTACGAGCAGTACTTC. This gives the protein CASGTWDSPYEQYF.

This chain connects TRBV28 to TRBJ2-7; TRBD1 might be the D (6 bases). CDR1 is MDHEN, CDR2 SYDVKM, per germline. V gave up 2 bases and J gave up 0 bases, with 11 bases separating them. This CDR3 is 15 amino acids long. CDR3 loop: CASSLIWTVSYEQYF. Here the CDR3 DNA reads TGTGCCAGCAGTTTAATCTGGACAGTCTCCTACGAGCAGTACTTC.

CDR3: CASSLSGGHTEAFF. The CDR3 coding sequence is TGTGCCAGCAGTTTATCGGGGGGGCACACTGAAGCTTTCTTT. This chain connects TRBV27 to TRBJ1-1; tentative D call: TRBD1 (6 bases). Trimming removed 0 bases at V and 3 bases at J, with 8 bases between. Germline V gene data show CDR1 as MNHEY and CDR2 as SMNVEV (reference sequence). The CDR3 has 14 amino acids.

J is TRBJ2-1 and V is TRBV11-2; D possibly matches TRBD1 or TRBD2 (5 bases each). CDR1 is SGHAT, CDR2 FQNNGV, per germline. The CDR3 sequence is 12 residues long. Trimming pared 5 bases from V and 8 bases from J, leaving 10 bases between. The DNA of the CDR3 is TGTGCCAGCAGCGGGACCGTAGATGAGCAGTTCTTC. It yields the protein CASSGTVDEQFF.

The chain has TRBV7-3 and TRBJ2-5, with 12 bases matching TRBD2. Germline V gene lookup returns CDR1 SGHTA and CDR2 FQGTGA. The CDR3 is made up of 14 amino acids. V was clipped by 5 bases and J by 5 bases; unmatched bases: 3. The CDR3 sequence: CASSLAGGPETQYF. The CDR3 coding sequence is TGTGCCAGCAGCCTAGCGGGAGGGCCGGAGACCCAGTACTTC.

In DNA, the CDR3 is TGTGCCAGCAGCGTAGCTCTAGGGTCGGGGGCCAACGTCCTGACTTTC. It encodes CASSVALGSGANVLTF. This sequence joins TRBV9 and TRBJ2-6; D unclear. The germline gives CDR1 SGDLS, CDR2 YYNGEE. V was trimmed by 0 bases and J by 4 bases, leaving 11 bases between them. This CDR3 comprises 16 residues.

The chain uses TRBV6-5 and TRBJ2-3; 11 bases are shared with TRBD2. The ends lost 2 bases at V and 10 bases at J; junction bases unmatched: 8. The CDR3 extends over 15 amino acids. Germline V gene lookup returns CDR1 MNHEY and CDR2 SVGAGI. The CDR3 sequence: CASSYETSGRAAQYF. The CDR3 DNA reads TGTGCCAGCAGTTACGAAACTAGCGGGAGAGCCGCGCAGTATTTT.

This chain joins TRBV6-1 and TRBJ1-4; D possibly corresponds to TRBD1 (5 bases). Germline V gene lookup returns CDR1 MNHNS and CDR2 SASEGT. The length of the CDR3 is 12 residues. V gave up 3 bases and J gave up 7 bases, with 6 bases separating them. CDR3 in amino acids: CASSEGLEKLFF. CDR3 bases: TGTGCCAGCAGTGAGGGACTTGAAAAACTGTTTTTT.

The rearrangement uses TRBV7-9 and TRBJ2-2, with D tentatively TRBD2 (6 bases). CDR3 size: 14 residues. Trimming removed 7 bases at V and 3 bases at J, with 12 bases between. Germline lookup yields CDR1 SEHNR and CDR2 FQNEAQ (reference sequence). The CDR3 reads CASNPEGYTGELFF. The CDR3 DNA reads TGTGCCAGCAACCCGGAGGGCTACACCGGGGAGCTGTTTTTT.

The count of this clone is one. The chain couples TRBV19 to TRBJ2-1; 9 nucleotides line up with TRBD2. Losses at the gene ends were 6 bases for V and 1 base for J; bases not matched to a gene: 13. Germline V lookup: CDR1 LNHDA, CDR2 SQIVND (reference sequence). This CDR3 spans 18 amino acids. CDR3 in DNA: TGTGCCAGTAGGGGAATCTCTAGCGGGATGGCTTCCTACAATGAGCAGTTCTTC. Its translation is CASRGISSGMASYNEQFF.

The chain has TRBV4-1 and TRBJ1-5, with a weak D call TRBD1 (5 bases). V was shortened by 1 base and J by 2 bases, with 15 bases between the two germline ends. The CDR3 totals 17 residues. Germline assignment: CDR1 MGHRA and CDR2 YSYEKL. The CDR3 sequence is CASSQVTGVMGNQPQHF. Written as DNA, the CDR3 is TGCGCCAGCAGCCAAGTCACGGGGGTTATGGGCAATCAGCCCCAGCATTTT.

The gene calls are TRBV27 and TRBJ2-1; no firm D call. Germline values: CDR1 MNHEY, CDR2 SMNVEV (reference sequence). This CDR3 is 15 amino acids long. V lost 0 bases to trimming and J lost 4 bases, with 10 bases between them. DNA for the CDR3: TGTGCCAGCAGTTTATCGGCACAGTTTTACAATGAGCAGTTCTTC. It specifies CASSLSAQFYNEQFF.

This clone is medium-sized within its sample. The chain uses TRBV19 and TRBJ2-4; possible D gene TRBD2, 5 bases. Trimming shortened V by 5 bases and J by 3 bases, and 23 bases separated the two germline ends. There are 18 residues in the CDR3. The germline V gene encodes CDR1 LNHDA and CDR2 SQIVND (reference sequence). This chain's CDR3 is CASSPFVGGSRVKNIQYF. The DNA of the CDR3 is TGTGCCAGTAGTCCCTTTGTTGGCGGGTCCCGGGTCAAAAACATTCAGTACTTC. Supplemented by reference TRBV19 and TRBJ2-4, the full variable domain reads DGGITQSPKYLFRKEGQNVTLSCEQNLNHDAMYWYRQDPGQGLRLIYYSQIVNDFQKGDIAEGYSVSREKKESFPLTVTSAQKNPTAFYLCASSPFVGGSRVKNIQYFGAGTRLSVL.

CDR3 protein: CASSATSEETQYF. The CDR3 DNA is TGTGCCAGCAGCGCGACTAGCGAAGAGACCCAGTACTTC. V usage is TRBV9 and J usage is TRBJ2-5, with 8 positions matching TRBD2. Germline trimming cut 3 bases from V and 3 bases from J; bases unmatched to any gene: 1. This CDR3 has 13 amino acids. From germline, CDR1 is SGDLS and CDR2 YYNGEE. Full variable domain (outside the CDR3, taken from reference TRBV9 and TRBJ2-5): DSGVTQTPKHLITATGQRVTLRCSPRSGDLSVYWYQQSLDQGLQFLIQYYNGEERAKGNILERFSAQQFPDLHSELNLSSLELGDSALYFCASSATSEETQYFGPGTRLLVL.